The sample holds many counts of the clone carrying this T cell receptor (beta chain). Its antigen remains unknown. The record originates from a study of T cell repertoires in cytomegalovirus infection. Study-level information: Recently identified HLA-C-restricted CMV epitopes and well-studied HLA-B-restricted CMV epitopes were used by the study. The public TCR beta signatures pointed to both CMV infection and matching HLA type.

TCRdb used MiXCR to reprocess the reads, holding one entry per CDR3 protein. The table shows around 800,000 distinct CDR3 sequences, with approximately 30% occurring only once. Notes on the study in general: Carriers of CMV and the relevant HLA type were discriminated by public TCR beta frequency. HLA-C-restricted CMV clonotypes gave the most frequent clonotype in two of eight donors.

CDR3 length equals 16 residues. Germline loops: CDR1 SGHVS, CDR2 FQNEAQ. V shed 2 bases and J shed 7 bases, with 15 bases lying between them. The sequence came from a human donor in good health (CMV status not recorded). Some clones in this sample may be carry-over from other donors' samples. The V and J genes are TRBV7-8 and TRBJ1-6; the D is unclear. Sequencing used cultured CD8+ T cells from PBMCs, obtained from culture after CMV antigen stimulation. CDR3 nucleotide sequence: TGTGCCAGCAGCTTAAAAATCGGGATAGCCAATTCACCCCTCCACTTT. It yields the protein CASSLKIGIANSPLHF.